A selection of T cell receptor beta chains follows, all from one sample in a study of shared clonotypes between healthy human individuals. This table comes from immunoSEQ multiplex PCR, and its TCRdb copy is limited to in-frame clones, with some not included. The sample consists of about 980,000 clones, 76% of them appearing once. Sequenced: memory CD4+ T cells sorted from blood. The receptors were sampled from a man younger than 35 in good health. The CDR3 runs from the conserved cysteine through the conserved F or W. Fields, in order: V gene, J gene, clone size, D gene, CDR3 DNA, CDR3 protein. The D gene is left open where the match is weak. Clone size is given for some rows only: seen once, a few or many times, or a class if the clone is expanded.

V gene: TRBV29-1
J gene: TRBJ2-1
clone size: many
D gene: TRBD2
CDR3 DNA: TGCAGCGTTGATGGGGGACTAGGGGACAATGAGCAGTTCTTC
CDR3 protein: CSVDGGLGDNEQFF

V gene: TRBV7-2
J gene: TRBJ2-5
clone size: NA
D gene: NA
CDR3 DNA: TGTGCCAGCAGCTTGAAAGGGGGGTCCTCCCGCGGGACCCAGTACTTC
CDR3 protein: CASSLKGGSSRGTQYF

V gene: TRBV4-1
J gene: TRBJ1-2
clone size: NA
D gene: TRBD1
CDR3 DNA: TGCGCCAGCAGCCAGGAATCCGGGACAGGGGGGTTCGATGGCTACACCTTC
CDR3 protein: CASSQESGTGGFDGYTF

V gene: TRBV30
J gene: TRBJ2-3
clone size: NA
D gene: TRBD2
CDR3 DNA: TGTGCCTGGAGTCTTTCCGGGACTAGCGGGAGGACCAACCCTCGCACAGATACGCAGTATTTT
CDR3 protein: CAWSLSGTSGRTNPRTDTQYF

V gene: TRBV30
J gene: TRBJ1-5
clone size: NA
D gene: NA
CDR3 DNA: TGTGCCTGGAGCCAGGGGTCGGGTCAGCCCCAGCATTTT
CDR3 protein: CAWSQGSGQPQHF

V gene: TRBV2
J gene: TRBJ2-4
clone size: NA
D gene: TRBD1
CDR3 DNA: TGTGCCAGTTCGACTGGGGACAGGGTGGCGAACATTCAGTACTTC
CDR3 protein: CASSTGDRVANIQYF

V gene: TRBV11-2
J gene: TRBJ2-5
clone size: NA
D gene: NA
CDR3 DNA: TGTGCCAGCAGCGCTGCCATACAAGAGACCCAGTACTTC
CDR3 protein: CASSAAIQETQYF

V gene: TRBV19
J gene: TRBJ1-5
clone size: NA
D gene: NA
CDR3 DNA: TGTGCCAGTCGTGGAGAGGGCAATCAGCCCCAGCATTTT
CDR3 protein: CASRGEGNQPQHF

V gene: TRBV2
J gene: TRBJ2-3
clone size: NA
D gene: NA
CDR3 DNA: TGTGCCGGCAGTTTAACCACAGATACGCAGTATTTT
CDR3 protein: CAGSLTTDTQYF

V gene: TRBV5-6
J gene: TRBJ1-2
clone size: once
D gene: TRBD1
CDR3 DNA: TGTGCCAGCAGCTTGGACACCCCAGGGGGCGCAGGGGGCTACACCTTC
CDR3 protein: CASSLDTPGGAGGYTF

V gene: TRBV6-4
J gene: TRBJ2-7
clone size: NA
D gene: NA
CDR3 DNA: TGTGCCAGCACCCCGGAGGGGCCCGGTTACGAGCAGTACTTC
CDR3 protein: CASTPEGPGYEQYF

V gene: TRBV6-5
J gene: TRBJ1-2
clone size: NA
D gene: NA
CDR3 DNA: TGTGCCAGCACCTCACCTAGATTCTATGGCTACACCTTC
CDR3 protein: CASTSPRFYGYTF

V gene: TRBV5-6
J gene: TRBJ2-7
clone size: once
D gene: NA
CDR3 DNA: TGTGCCAGCAGCTTGGTCTCAGGGGACCTAGGCTACGAGCAGTACTTC
CDR3 protein: CASSLVSGDLGYEQYF

V gene: TRBV19
J gene: TRBJ2-6
clone size: NA
D gene: NA
CDR3 DNA: TGTGCCAGTAGGAGGAGAGAAATAGGCTCTGGGGCCAACGTCCTGACTTTC
CDR3 protein: CASRRREIGSGANVLTF

V gene: TRBV28
J gene: TRBJ1-1
clone size: NA
D gene: TRBD1
CDR3 DNA: TGTGCCAGCAGTCCGACAGGGGGCACTGAAGCTTTCTTT
CDR3 protein: CASSPTGGTEAFF

V gene: TRBV11-3
J gene: TRBJ2-1
clone size: NA
D gene: NA
CDR3 DNA: TGTGCCAGCAGCCTCAGCGGTGAGCAGTTCTTC
CDR3 protein: CASSLSGEQFF

V gene: TRBV6-1
J gene: TRBJ1-1
clone size: NA
D gene: NA
CDR3 DNA: TGTGCCAGCAGTGCCTCAGGGGCCGGGAAGAACACTGAAGCTTTCTTT
CDR3 protein: CASSASGAGKNTEAFF

V gene: TRBV27
J gene: TRBJ2-7
clone size: once
D gene: TRBD1
CDR3 DNA: TGTGCCAGCAGTTTACATGCGCAGGGGGTCTACGAGCAGTACTTC
CDR3 protein: CASSLHAQGVYEQYF

V gene: TRBV27
J gene: TRBJ1-3
clone size: many
D gene: NA
CDR3 DNA: TGTGCCAGCAGTTTGAGGAGTCCTTACTCTGGAAACACCATATATTTT
CDR3 protein: CASSLRSPYSGNTIYF

V gene: TRBV11-2
J gene: TRBJ1-5
clone size: NA
D gene: NA
CDR3 DNA: TGTGCCAGCAGCCCGCTCCCGGGGGATCAGCCCCAGCATTTT
CDR3 protein: CASSPLPGDQPQHF

V gene: TRBV6-5
J gene: TRBJ1-5
clone size: NA
D gene: NA
CDR3 DNA: TGTGCCAGCAGTTACTCGAGGCAGGGAGGTAATCAGCCCCAGCATTTT
CDR3 protein: CASSYSRQGGNQPQHF

V gene: TRBV5-1
J gene: TRBJ2-3
clone size: NA
D gene: NA
CDR3 DNA: TGCGCCAGCAGAACTACAGGGACAGATACGCAGTATTTT
CDR3 protein: CASRTTGTDTQYF

V gene: TRBV18
J gene: TRBJ2-7
clone size: NA
D gene: NA
CDR3 DNA: TGTGCCAGCTCCACGACGGGGCTAGCATGGGGGGAGCAGTACTTC
CDR3 protein: CASSTTGLAWGEQYF

V gene: TRBV2
J gene: TRBJ2-7
clone size: once
D gene: NA
CDR3 DNA: TGTGCCAGCAGTGAATTGAAGTGGGGGCGGACGGACTCCTACGAGCAGTACTTC
CDR3 protein: CASSELKWGRTDSYEQYF

V gene: TRBV5-1
J gene: TRBJ1-1
clone size: NA
D gene: TRBD1
CDR3 DNA: TGCGCCAGCAGCTTGGCGGACAGGGCTACTGAAGCTTTCTTT
CDR3 protein: CASSLADRATEAFF

V gene: TRBV4-1
J gene: TRBJ2-3
clone size: NA
D gene: NA
CDR3 DNA: TGCGCCAGCAGCAAAGACGGGTCAGTCCCATCTAGGACGCAGTATTTT
CDR3 protein: CASSKDGSVPSRTQYF

V gene: TRBV10-3
J gene: TRBJ1-1
clone size: NA
D gene: NA
CDR3 DNA: TGTGCCATCAGTGTCTTCCGGGGTACTGAAGCTTTCTTT
CDR3 protein: CAISVFRGTEAFF

V gene: TRBV2
J gene: TRBJ1-1
clone size: medium-sized
D gene: NA
CDR3 DNA: TGTGCCAGCATGGTTCAAGCTAACACTGAAGCTTTCTTT
CDR3 protein: CASMVQANTEAFF

V gene: TRBV19
J gene: TRBJ2-2
clone size: NA
D gene: NA
CDR3 DNA: TGTGCCAGTAGTGCCCTCACATCCCTTGGCACCGGGGAGCTGTTTTTT
CDR3 protein: CASSALTSLGTGELFF

V gene: TRBV28
J gene: TRBJ1-1
clone size: NA
D gene: NA
CDR3 DNA: TGTGCCAGCAGTTCACAGGGCCTCGGTCTCACTGAAGCTTTCTTT
CDR3 protein: CASSSQGLGLTEAFF

V gene: TRBV9
J gene: TRBJ2-2
clone size: NA
D gene: TRBD2
CDR3 DNA: TGTGCCAGCAGCGTAGACGGGAGGGGCACCGGGGAGCTGTTTTTT
CDR3 protein: CASSVDGRGTGELFF

V gene: TRBV11-1
J gene: TRBJ2-6
clone size: NA
D gene: NA
CDR3 DNA: TGTGCCAGCAGCTTCGGACAGTTAGCTGGGGCCAACGTCCTGACTTTC
CDR3 protein: CASSFGQLAGANVLTF

V gene: TRBV2
J gene: TRBJ1-2
clone size: NA
D gene: NA
CDR3 DNA: TGTGCCAGCAGTGGGGGTCCTAACTATGGCTACACCTTC
CDR3 protein: CASSGGPNYGYTF

V gene: TRBV5-4
J gene: TRBJ1-1
clone size: once
D gene: NA
CDR3 DNA: TGTGCCAGCAGCCGATCGGCAGGGGCATTTGAAGCTTTCTTT
CDR3 protein: CASSRSAGAFEAFF

V gene: TRBV7-8
J gene: TRBJ1-4
clone size: NA
D gene: NA
CDR3 DNA: TGTGCCAGCAGCTCTGGACAGATTAATGAAAAACTGTTTTTT
CDR3 protein: CASSSGQINEKLFF

V gene: TRBV30
J gene: TRBJ1-4
clone size: NA
D gene: NA
CDR3 DNA: TGTGCCTGGAGTGTAGGTAGTAATGAAAAACTGTTTTTT
CDR3 protein: CAWSVGSNEKLFF

V gene: TRBV12-2
J gene: TRBJ1-6
clone size: NA
D gene: NA
CDR3 DNA: TGTGCAAGTCGCTCCCACCAGGACCGGAATTCACCCCTCCACTTT
CDR3 protein: CASRSHQDRNSPLHF